This T cell receptor (beta chain) was captured in a study of PD-1 blockade in classical Hodgkin lymphoma. The overall study: The study gave patients nivolumab 3 mg/kg intravenously every 2 weeks. Study-wide results and caveats: Exclusion removed patients who began nivolumab under 1 year after ASCT.

In regard to this clone: Antigen: not known.

The table came from immunoSEQ multiplex PCR; TCRdb's copy has only in-frame clones and leaves some out. Here the sample spans 14,000 or so clones, roughly 80% being singletons. Trimming took 1 base from V and 0 from J, leaving 7 bases between them. Germline CDR1 MNHNY, CDR2 SVGAGI (reference sequence). The CDR3 totals 15 residues. Following autologous stem cell transplantation, relapse occurred in every patient, and exposure to brentuximab vedotin varied. The source of this sequence is a human donor with classical Hodgkin lymphoma. The sequences come from peripheral blood mononuclear cells (PBMCs), collected at baseline. The J gene is TRBJ1-3, the V gene TRBV6-6; D is unresolved. This CDR3 is CASSYFGRSGNTIYF. DNA of the CDR3: TGTGCCAGCAGTTACTTCGGCCGCTCTGGAAACACCATATATTTT.